This T cell receptor beta chain came from a study of blood T cells in healthy people across ages. General study results and limits: Comparison with aged donors showed that long-lived donors had more naive CD4+ cells and higher diversity.

Every donor provided around 10 milliliters of peripheral blood. Through a sample-barcoded 5' primer and a J-beta primer mix, a second PCR was run for roughly 6 to 11 cycles. TCRdb re-called the 5' RACE reads through MiXCR, storing one row per CDR3 protein. The repertoire holds 650,000 to 1,000,000 distinct CDR3 sequences, with around 50% as singletons. This clonotype showed up just a few times. Its antigen is still unknown. At one end, the junction sequence differs from germline, possibly due to a read error. The CDR3 has 15 residues. The TCR sequence derives from a man at least 80 years old in good health. This chain links TRBV12-3 or TRBV12-4 with TRBJ2-3; 7 nucleotides match TRBD2. The material sequenced was blood. CDR3 sequence: CASSLGGRGADTQYF. Here the CDR3 DNA reads TGCGCCAGCAGCTTGGGCGGGAGAGGCGCAGATACGCAGTATTTT.